This passage covers 2 T cell receptor beta chains from one sample sequenced in a study of chemoradiotherapy in HPV16-positive cancers. Sequencing was performed with immunoSEQ multiplex PCR; in TCRdb, only in-frame clones are kept and a portion is missing. The sample gives just under 40,000 clones, around 80% of which show up once; about 4.8% is in the top ten. The source material was blood, sampled from a patient who underwent chemoradiotherapy. All receptors come from a human donor with HPV-associated anogenital cancer.

CDR3 sequence (DNA): TGTGCCAGCAGCTTATTCGGACAGGGACTGTTTTTT. Translated: CASSLFGQGLFF. The J gene is TRBJ1-4, the V gene TRBV7-8; 8 nucleotides match TRBD1. The germline gives CDR1 SGHVS, CDR2 FQNEAQ. The length of the CDR3 is 12 residues. The V and J ends lost 2 bases and 13 bases, in that order; junction bases with no gene match: 3.

The chain carries TRBV2 and TRBJ2-5; 9 bases are shared with TRBD1. Germline CDR1 SNHLY, CDR2 FYNNEI. CDR3 size: 14 residues. J was trimmed by 4 bases and V by 6 bases; bases with no gene match: 6. The DNA of the CDR3 is TGTGCCAGCAGGTTACAGGGGGCAGGAGAGACCCAGTACTTC. It codes for CASRLQGAGETQYF.